The 16 T cell receptor beta chains below were found in one sample sequenced in a study of CD8 T cells in Susac syndrome. The authors reverse transcribed 0.5 to 1 ug RNA with random hexamers. From the immunoSEQ multiplex PCR reads, TCRdb called clonotypes with MiXCR, one entry per CDR3 protein. The table has 110,000 to 150,000 distinct CDR3 sequences, around 95% seen once. The sequencing sample was made of CD4+ T cells from PBMCs. Receptors originate from a human donor with Susac syndrome.

The chain recombines TRBV7-2 with TRBJ2-2; TRBD2 agrees at 11 bases. The CDR3 covers 16 residues. CDR1 and CDR2 from the germline V gene are SGHTA and FQGNSA. The V and J ends lost 0 bases and 5 bases, in that order; junction bases with no gene match: 2. CDR3 protein: CASSLARTSGTGELFF. CDR3 nucleotide sequence: TGTGCCAGCAGCTTAGCGCGGACTAGCGGGACCGGGGAGCTGTTTTTT. The variable domain in full, with the rest retrieved from reference TRBV7-2 and TRBJ2-2, is GAGVSQSPSNKVTEKGKDVELRCDPISGHTALYWYRQSLGQGLEFLIYFQGNSAPDKSGLPSDRFSAERTGGSVSTLTIQRTQQEDSAVYLCASSLARTSGTGELFFGEGSRLTVL.

J is TRBJ2-1 and V is TRBV28, with 7 nucleotides matching TRBD2. The V gene end was trimmed by 5 bases and the J gene end by 11 bases; junction bases not matched to a gene: 6. The V gene's germline CDR1 is MDHEN and CDR2 SYDVKM. There are 12 residues in the CDR3. CDR3 residues: CASSPPAGQQFF. In DNA, the CDR3 is TGTGCCAGCAGTCCCCCAGCGGGACAGCAGTTCTTC.

The chain recombines TRBV11-2 with TRBJ2-3, with 7 nucleotides matching TRBD2. V dropped 4 bases and J dropped 5; count of bases not matched to a gene: 6. The CDR3 is 14 amino acids. Germline V gives CDR1 SGHAT, CDR2 FQNNGV. CDR3 DNA: TGTGCCAGCAGCTCGAAGCGGGGTCGAGATACGCAGTATTTT. Protein product: CASSSKRGRDTQYF.

The gene calls are TRBV6-5 and TRBJ2-7; TRBD2 agrees at 15 bases. The V segment lost 5 bases and the J segment 6 bases; nucleotides outside the gene matches: 8. CDR1 MNHEY and CDR2 SVGAGI come from the germline V gene. This CDR3 contains 16 residues. For the CDR3, the DNA is TGTGCCAGCAGTCACGGGACTAGCGGGAGGCCCTTCGAGCAGTACTTC. Residues: CASSHGTSGRPFEQYF.

J is TRBJ2-6 and V is TRBV19; D gene ambiguous. This CDR3 spans 15 amino acids. Looked up from germline, CDR1 is LNHDA and CDR2 is SQIVND (reference sequence). V lost 3 bases to trimming and J lost 4 bases, with 10 bases between them. Here the CDR3 reads CASSIGPSGANVLTF. CDR3 coding DNA: TGTGCCAGTAGTATCGGGCCGAGCGGGGCCAACGTCCTGACTTTC.

V is TRBV7-9 and J is TRBJ1-3, with a tentative D call TRBD1 (5 bases). CDR1 SEHNR and CDR2 FQNEAQ come from the germline V gene (reference sequence). The V gene lost 1 base and the J gene lost 0 bases, with 7 bases spanning the gap. This CDR3 spans 15 amino acids. The CDR3 protein is CASSLEGNSGNTIYF. The CDR3 coding sequence is TGTGCCAGCAGCTTAGAGGGGAACTCTGGAAACACCATATATTTT. Based on the CDR3 plus reference TRBV7-9 and TRBJ1-3, the full variable domain is DTGVSQNPRHKITKRGQNVTFRCDPISEHNRLYWYRQTLGQGPEFLTYFQNEAQLEKSRLLSDRFSAERPKGSFSTLEIQRTEQGDSAMYLCASSLEGNSGNTIYFGEGSWLTVV.

The CDR3 here is CASTKVANYGYTF. The CDR3 region has the DNA TGTGCCAGCACCAAAGTGGCTAACTATGGCTACACCTTC. This sequence joins TRBV12-3 or TRBV12-4 and TRBJ1-2, with D unresolved. The CDR3 has 13 residues. Trimming stripped 7 bases from V and 0 bases from J, with 9 bases between.

This chain uses TRBV6-2 or TRBV6-3 with TRBJ2-1; D call uncertain. Germline CDR1 and CDR2: MNHEY and SVGEGT. V lost 7 bases to trimming and J lost 6 bases, with 13 bases between them. The CDR3 totals 13 residues. In DNA, the CDR3 is TGTGCCAGCAACCTCCGGGCAGGCAATGAGCAGTTCTTC. Translated: CASNLRAGNEQFF.

The chain has TRBV29-1 and TRBJ2-5; D is possibly TRBD1 (5 bases). The CDR3 covers 13 residues. Looked up from germline, CDR1 is SQVTM and CDR2 is ANQGSEA. V was pared by 8 bases and J by 4 bases, with 17 bases between. CDR3 nucleotide sequence: TGCAGCCTCTCCCCTGGGGCCCGAGAGACCCAGTACTTC. It translates to CSLSPGARETQYF. The full variable domain, in which reference TRBV29-1 and TRBJ2-5 provide the parts outside the CDR3, is SAVISQKPSRDICQRGTSLTIQCQVDSQVTMMFWYRQQPGQSLTLIATANQGSEATYESGFVIDKFPISRPNLTFSTLTVSNMSPEDSSIYLCSLSPGARETQYFGPGTRLLVL.

The J gene is TRBJ2-1, the V gene TRBV7-3, with no clear D. Trimming took 0 bases from V and 6 from J, leaving 12 bases between them. The CDR3 runs 15 residues. Germline assignment: CDR1 SGHTA and CDR2 FQGTGA. The CDR3 DNA sequence: TGTGCCAGCAGCTTAACATTGTTTTCGACCAATGAGCAGTTCTTC. Protein: CASSLTLFSTNEQFF.

The chain is built from TRBV3-1 and TRBJ1-5; maybe TRBD1 (5 bases). CDR1 LGHDT and CDR2 YNNKEL come from the germline V gene (reference sequence). The ends were cut back, 0 bases at V and 1 base at J, with 10 bases in the middle. The length of the CDR3 is 16 residues. The CDR3 DNA is TGTGCCAGCAGCCAAGATTCAGGGACGAGCAATCAGCCCCAGCATTTT. Its protein is CASSQDSGTSNQPQHF.

The chain is built from TRBV5-1 and TRBJ2-7, with D maybe TRBD1 (6 bases). This CDR3 is built from 14 residues. Per the germline V gene, CDR1 is SGHRS and CDR2 is YFSETQ. V was trimmed by 4 bases and J by 2 bases, leaving 13 bases between them. The CDR3 region has the DNA TGCGCCAGCAGCGGGAATACAGGGCCCTACGAGCAGTACTTC. Protein: CASSGNTGPYEQYF.

The chain couples TRBV4-1 to TRBJ2-7; D ambiguous. The CDR3 is 14 amino acids. Germline values: CDR1 MGHRA, CDR2 YSYEKL. Trimming pared 1 base from V and 3 bases from J, leaving 10 bases between. CDR3 amino acids: CASSQVVADYEQYF. CDR3 DNA sequence: TGCGCCAGCAGCCAAGTTGTCGCCGACTACGAGCAGTACTTC.

The J gene is TRBJ2-5, the V gene TRBV19, with no clear D. The CDR3 totals 13 residues. V lost 6 bases and J 5 bases, leaving 13 bases between the germline ends. CDR1 and CDR2 from the germline V gene are LNHDA and SQIVND (reference sequence). In DNA, the CDR3 is TGTGCCAGTAGCAGGTCCCCTGGGGAGACCCAGTACTTC. Translation gives CASSRSPGETQYF. Filled out from reference TRBV19 and TRBJ2-5, the complete variable domain reads DGGITQSPKYLFRKEGQNVTLSCEQNLNHDAMYWYRQDPGQGLRLIYYSQIVNDFQKGDIAEGYSVSREKKESFPLTVTSAQKNPTAFYLCASSRSPGETQYFGPGTRLLVL.

The CDR3 is CASSQDPGLAATDTQYF. The CDR3 region has the DNA TGTGCCAGCAGCCAAGACCCCGGACTAGCGGCTACAGATACGCAGTATTTT. J is TRBJ2-3 and V is TRBV4-2; 10 bases fit TRBD2. Per the germline V gene, CDR1 is LGHNA and CDR2 is YNFKEQ. The ends lost 0 bases at V and 3 bases at J; junction bases unmatched: 6. The CDR3 totals 17 residues.

The CDR3: CASSLQYDAYGYTF. CDR3 DNA: TGCGCCAGCAGCTTGCAGTATGACGCATATGGCTACACCTTC. V and J are TRBV5-1 and TRBJ1-2; D remains ambiguous. Trimming shortened V by 1 base and J by 5 bases, and 12 bases separated the two germline ends. The CDR3 has 14 amino acids. CDR1 is SGHRS, CDR2 YFSETQ, per germline.